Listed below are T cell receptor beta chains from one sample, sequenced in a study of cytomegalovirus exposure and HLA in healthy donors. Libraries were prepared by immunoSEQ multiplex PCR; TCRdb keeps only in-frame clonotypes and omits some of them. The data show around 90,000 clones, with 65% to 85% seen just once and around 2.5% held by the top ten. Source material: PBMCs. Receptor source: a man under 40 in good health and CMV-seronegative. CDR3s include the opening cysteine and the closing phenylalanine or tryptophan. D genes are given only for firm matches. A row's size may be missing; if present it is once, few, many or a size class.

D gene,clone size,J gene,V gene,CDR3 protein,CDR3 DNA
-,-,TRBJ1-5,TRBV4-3,CASSQGWLQVHQPQHF,TGCGCCAGCAGCCAAGGATGGTTGCAGGTTCATCAGCCCCAGCATTTT
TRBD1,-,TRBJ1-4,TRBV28,CASSLLTGNEKLFF,TGTGCCAGCAGTTTATTGACAGGGAATGAAAAACTGTTTTTT
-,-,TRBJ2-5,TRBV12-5,CASGLDTEETQYF,TGTGCTAGTGGTTTGGACACCGAAGAGACCCAGTACTTC
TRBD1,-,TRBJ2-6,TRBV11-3,CASSSQGAAGANVLTF,TGTGCCAGCAGCTCACAGGGGGCGGCGGGGGCCAACGTCCTGACTTTC
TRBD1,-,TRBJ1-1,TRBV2,CASSLTGYYTEAFF,TGTGCCAGCAGTTTGACAGGGTATTACACTGAAGCTTTCTTT
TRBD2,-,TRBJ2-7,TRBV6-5,CASSAVASGAREQYF,TGTGCCAGCAGCGCTGTGGCTAGCGGGGCCCGGGAGCAGTACTTC
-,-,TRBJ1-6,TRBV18,CASSQRGGGDSPLHF,TGTGCCAGCTCACAGAGGGGGGGCGGTGATTCACCCCTCCACTTT
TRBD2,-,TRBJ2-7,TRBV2,CASTESLAGLYEQYF,TGTGCCAGCACCGAGAGCCTAGCGGGGCTCTACGAGCAGTACTTC
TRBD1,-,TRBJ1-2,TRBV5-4,CASSRGGQGNNYGYTF,TGTGCCAGCAGCCGGGGCGGACAGGGGAACAACTATGGCTACACCTTC
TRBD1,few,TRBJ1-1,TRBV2,CASSARGQSYTEAFF,TGTGCCAGCAGTGCCAGGGGACAGTCCTACACTGAAGCTTTCTTT
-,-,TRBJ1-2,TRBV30,CAWSVALLDSNYGYTF,TGTGCCTGGAGTGTAGCGCTCTTGGACAGCAACTATGGCTACACCTTC
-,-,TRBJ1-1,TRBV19,CASSTGGPYRGMNTEAFF,TGTGCCAGTAGTACCGGCGGCCCATATCGGGGAATGAACACTGAAGCTTTCTTT
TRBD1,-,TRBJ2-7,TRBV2,CATSQGANEQYF,TGTGCCACCAGTCAGGGGGCAAACGAGCAGTACTTC
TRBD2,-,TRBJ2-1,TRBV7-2,CASSFLAGVDEQFF,TGTGCCAGCAGTTTTCTAGCGGGGGTCGATGAGCAGTTCTTC
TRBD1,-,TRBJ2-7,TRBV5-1,CASRDGTGQEQYF,TGCGCCAGCAGAGATGGGACAGGACAAGAGCAGTACTTC
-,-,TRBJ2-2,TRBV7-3,CASRGDANTGELFF,TGTGCCAGCAGAGGAGACGCCAACACCGGGGAGCTGTTTTTT
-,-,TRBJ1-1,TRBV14,CASSHTGNTEAFF,TGTGCCAGCAGCCATACAGGGAACACTGAAGCTTTCTTT
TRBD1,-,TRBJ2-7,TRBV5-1,CASSPTGDEQYF,TGCGCCAGCAGCCCGACAGGGGACGAGCAGTACTTC
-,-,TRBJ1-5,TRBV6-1,CASIPRVSGNQPQHF,TGTGCCAGCATTCCCAGGGTTTCGGGCAATCAGCCCCAGCATTTT
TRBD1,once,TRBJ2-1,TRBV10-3,CAISEAGTGIGNEQFF,TGTGCCATCAGTGAGGCTGGGACAGGGATAGGCAATGAGCAGTTCTTC
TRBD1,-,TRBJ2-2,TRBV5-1,CASSPGQGGTGELFF,TGCGCCAGCAGCCCTGGACAGGGAGGAACCGGGGAGCTGTTTTTT
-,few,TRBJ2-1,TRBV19,CASSIPAGHNEQFF,TGTGCCAGTAGTATACCGGCAGGGCACAATGAGCAGTTCTTC
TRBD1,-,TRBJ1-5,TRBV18,CASSPVGTAPQPQHF,TGTGCCAGCTCACCCGTCGGGACAGCCCCTCAGCCCCAGCATTTT
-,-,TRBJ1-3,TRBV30,CACQDGIHSGNTIYF,TGTGCCTGTCAAGACGGGATCCACTCTGGAAACACCATATATTTT
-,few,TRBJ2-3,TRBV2,CASTAADTQYF,TGTGCCAGCACAGCGGCAGATACGCAGTATTTT
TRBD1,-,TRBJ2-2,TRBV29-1,CSFTTGPPNTGELFF,TGCAGCTTCACGACAGGGCCTCCTAACACCGGGGAGCTGTTTTTT
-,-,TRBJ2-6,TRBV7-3,CASSPRVAGANVLTF,TGTGCCAGCAGTCCCAGGGTTGCGGGGGCCAACGTCCTGACTTTC
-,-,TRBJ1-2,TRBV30,CAWSRGSGYGYTF,TGTGCCTGGAGTCGAGGATCTGGCTATGGCTACACCTTC
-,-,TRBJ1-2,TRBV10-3,CAISERSSVNGYTF,TGTGCCATCAGTGAGAGAAGCTCGGTGAACGGCTACACCTTC
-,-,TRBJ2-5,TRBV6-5,CASSYGTGLGETQYF,TGTGCCAGCAGTTACGGTACGGGACTGGGAGAGACCCAGTACTTC
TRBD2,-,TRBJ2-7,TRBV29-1,CSVSGLSSGGTYEQYF,TGCAGCGTTTCAGGGCTTTCTAGCGGGGGGACCTACGAGCAGTACTTC